The clone carrying this TCR beta chain was detected only a few times. These data belong to a study of blood T cells in healthy people across ages. About the study: About one barcoded beta molecule was captured per two T cells (by template switching).

Sample-barcoded 5' priming and a J-beta primer mix drove a second PCR of roughly 6 to 12 cycles. TCRdb re-called the 5' RACE reads with MiXCR, one entry per CDR3 protein. The table has approximately 780,000 distinct CDR3 sequences, roughly 24% seen once; the top ten hold 3%. V dropped 1 base and J dropped 3 bases, with 1 base sitting between them. The CDR3 is 12 amino acids. Germline lookup yields CDR1 SGHNT and CDR2 YYREEE (reference sequence). The sample was also reused in another study, on T cells of mothers and their children. That investigation notes: Study donors consisted of a few healthy Caucasian mothers and their six children.

The chain uses TRBV5-4 and TRBJ1-4; unclear D gene. This clonotype was sampled from a boy between 10 and 17 years old in good health. Sequenced sample: blood. CDR3 sequence: CASSLPNEKLFF. The CDR3 nucleotides read TGTGCCAGCAGCTTGCCTAATGAAAAACTGTTTTTT.